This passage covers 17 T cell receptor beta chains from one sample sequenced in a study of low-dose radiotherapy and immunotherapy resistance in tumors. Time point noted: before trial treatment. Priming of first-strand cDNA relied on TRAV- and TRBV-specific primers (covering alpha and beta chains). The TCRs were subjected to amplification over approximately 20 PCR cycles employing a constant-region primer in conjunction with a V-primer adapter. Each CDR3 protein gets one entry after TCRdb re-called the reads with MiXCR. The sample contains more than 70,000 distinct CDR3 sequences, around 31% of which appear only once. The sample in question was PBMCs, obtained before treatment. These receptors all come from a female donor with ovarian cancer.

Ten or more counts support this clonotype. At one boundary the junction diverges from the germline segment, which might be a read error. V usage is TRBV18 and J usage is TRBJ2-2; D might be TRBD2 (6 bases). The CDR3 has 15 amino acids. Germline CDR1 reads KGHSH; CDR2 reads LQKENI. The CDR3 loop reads CASSAQRANIGELFF. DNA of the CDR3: TGTGCCAGCTCAGCCCAGCGGGCGAACATCGGGGAGCTGTTTTTT.

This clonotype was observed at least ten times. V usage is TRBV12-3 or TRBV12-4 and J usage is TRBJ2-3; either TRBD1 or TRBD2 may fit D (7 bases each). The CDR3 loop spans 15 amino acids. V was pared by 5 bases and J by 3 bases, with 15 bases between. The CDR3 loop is CASSPRGGGTDTQYF. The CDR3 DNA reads TGTGCCAGCAGTCCCAGGGGGGGGGGGACAGATACGCAGTATTTT.

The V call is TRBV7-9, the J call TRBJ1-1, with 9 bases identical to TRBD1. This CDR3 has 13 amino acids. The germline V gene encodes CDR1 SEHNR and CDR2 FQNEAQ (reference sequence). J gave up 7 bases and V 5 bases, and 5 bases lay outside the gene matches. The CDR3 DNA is TGTGCCAGCAGCAGGACAGGGGCGAATGAAGCTTTCTTT. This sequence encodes CASSRTGANEAFF.

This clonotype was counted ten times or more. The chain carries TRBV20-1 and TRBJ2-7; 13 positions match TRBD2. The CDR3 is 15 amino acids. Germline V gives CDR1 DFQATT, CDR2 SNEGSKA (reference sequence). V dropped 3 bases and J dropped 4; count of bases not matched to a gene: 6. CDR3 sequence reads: CSASGTSGMTYEQYF. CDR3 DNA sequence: TGCAGTGCTAGCGGGACTAGCGGGATGACTTACGAGCAGTACTTC.

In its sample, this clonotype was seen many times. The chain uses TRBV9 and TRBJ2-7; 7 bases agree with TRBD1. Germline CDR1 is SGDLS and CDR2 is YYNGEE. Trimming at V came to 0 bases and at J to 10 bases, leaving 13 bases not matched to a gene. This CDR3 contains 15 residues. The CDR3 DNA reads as TGTGCCAGCAGCGTAGGGACAGGCCTCTCAGGGAGACAGTACTTC. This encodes CASSVGTGLSGRQYF.

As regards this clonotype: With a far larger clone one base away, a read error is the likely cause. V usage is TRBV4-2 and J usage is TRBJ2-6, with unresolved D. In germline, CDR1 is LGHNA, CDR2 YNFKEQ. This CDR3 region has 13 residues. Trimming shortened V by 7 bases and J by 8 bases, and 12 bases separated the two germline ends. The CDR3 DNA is TGTGCCAGCACCTTGGTCGGTTCCAACGTCCTGACTTTC. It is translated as CASTLVGSNVLTF.

The CDR3 DNA is TGTGCCAGCAGCTTAGCCGAAGGGGAGCTGTTTTTT. This sequence encodes CASSLAEGELFF. The V gene is TRBV7-4, the J gene TRBJ2-2; D call uncertain. V lost 0 bases and J lost 8, with 4 bases in between. The CDR3 is 12 residues long. Germline CDR1 SGHVT, CDR2 SQSDAQ.

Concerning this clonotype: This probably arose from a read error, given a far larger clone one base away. The CDR3 coding sequence is TGTGCCAGCAGCTATAGCGGTAATGAGCAGTACTTC. Its translation is CASSYSGNEQYF. This chain joins TRBV5-6 and TRBJ2-4, with TRBD2 as a possible D gene (6 bases). Per germline, CDR1 SGHDT and CDR2 YYEEEE. Deletions cut 3 bases from V and 13 bases from J, with 14 bases between. The CDR3 sequence is 12 residues long.

The CDR3 DNA reads as TGTGCCAGCAGCTGGGACGGGCGCCGGGAAAAACTGTTTTTT. Protein product: CASSWDGRREKLFF. The rearrangement links TRBV7-6 to TRBJ1-4; D perhaps matches TRBD1 (5 bases). The CDR3 consists of 14 residues. Germline V gene lookup returns CDR1 SGHVS and CDR2 FNYEAQ. Trimming took off 4 bases at V and 8 bases at J, with 14 bases between the two ends.

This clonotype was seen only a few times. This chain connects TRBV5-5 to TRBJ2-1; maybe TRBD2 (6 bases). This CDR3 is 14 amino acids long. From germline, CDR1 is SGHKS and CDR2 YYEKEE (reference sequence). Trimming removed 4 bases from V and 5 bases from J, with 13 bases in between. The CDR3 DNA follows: TGTGCCAGCAGCACAACGGGACTTAACAATGAGCAGTTCTTC. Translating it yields CASSTTGLNNEQFF.

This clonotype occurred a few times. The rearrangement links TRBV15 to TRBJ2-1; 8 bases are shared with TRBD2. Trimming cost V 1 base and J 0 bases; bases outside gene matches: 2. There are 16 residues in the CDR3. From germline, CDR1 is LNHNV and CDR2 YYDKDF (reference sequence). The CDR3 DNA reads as TGTGCCACCAGCAGAGGGGCGGGGGGCTCCTACAATGAGCAGTTCTTC. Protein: CATSRGAGGSYNEQFF.

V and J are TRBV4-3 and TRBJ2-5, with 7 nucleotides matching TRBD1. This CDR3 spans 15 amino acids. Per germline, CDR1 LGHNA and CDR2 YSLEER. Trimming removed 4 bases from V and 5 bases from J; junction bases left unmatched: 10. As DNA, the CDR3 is TGCGCCAGCAGCCTCCAGACAGGGCTAGGGGAGACCCAGTACTTC. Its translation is CASSLQTGLGETQYF.

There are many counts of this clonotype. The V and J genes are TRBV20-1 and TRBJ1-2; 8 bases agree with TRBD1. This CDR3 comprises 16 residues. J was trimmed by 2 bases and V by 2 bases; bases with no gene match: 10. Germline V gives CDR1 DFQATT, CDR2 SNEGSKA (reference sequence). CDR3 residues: CSARNSRTGTNYGYTF. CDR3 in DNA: TGCAGTGCTAGAAATTCCAGGACAGGGACAAACTATGGCTACACCTTC.

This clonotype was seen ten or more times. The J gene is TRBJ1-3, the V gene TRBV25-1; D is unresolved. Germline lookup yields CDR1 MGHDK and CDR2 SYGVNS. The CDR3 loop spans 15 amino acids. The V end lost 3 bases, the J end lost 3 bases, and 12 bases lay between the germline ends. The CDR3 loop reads CASSDLVGVGNTIYF. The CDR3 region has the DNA TGTGCCAGCAGTGACTTGGTAGGTGTTGGAAACACCATATATTTT.

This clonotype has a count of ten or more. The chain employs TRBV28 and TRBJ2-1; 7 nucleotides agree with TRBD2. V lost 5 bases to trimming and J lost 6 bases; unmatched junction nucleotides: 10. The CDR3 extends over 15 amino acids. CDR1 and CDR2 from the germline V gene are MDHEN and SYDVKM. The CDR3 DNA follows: TGTGCCAGCAGTCCGCCTATGGTAGCGGGCAATGAGCAGTTCTTC. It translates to CASSPPMVAGNEQFF. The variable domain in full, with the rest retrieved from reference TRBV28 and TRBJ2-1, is DVKVTQSSRYLVKRTGEKVFLECVQDMDHENMFWYRQDPGLGLRLIYFSYDVKMKEKGDIPEGYSVSREKKERFSLILESASTNQTSMYLCASSPPMVAGNEQFFGPGTRLTVL.

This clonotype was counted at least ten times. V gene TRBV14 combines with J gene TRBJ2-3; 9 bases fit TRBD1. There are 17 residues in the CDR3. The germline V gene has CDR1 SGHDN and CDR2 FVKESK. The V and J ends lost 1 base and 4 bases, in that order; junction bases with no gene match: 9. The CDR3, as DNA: TGTGCCAGCAGCCAAGGGACAGGGGAAATCGCCTCAGATACGCAGTATTTT. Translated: CASSQGTGEIASDTQYF.

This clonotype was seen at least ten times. CDR3 residues: CASTPGRGSSGANVLTF. The DNA of the CDR3 is TGCGCCAGCACACCGGGACGGGGGAGCTCTGGGGCCAACGTCCTGACTTTC. The V gene is TRBV5-1, the J gene TRBJ2-6; maybe TRBD2 (6 bases). In germline, CDR1 is SGHRS, CDR2 YFSETQ. V was clipped by 6 bases and J by 0 bases, with 16 bases between them. The CDR3 is 17 residues long.